These 14 T cell receptor beta chains were all obtained from the same sample, sequenced in a study of T cell responses to AZD1222 COVID-19 vaccine. Profiled with immunoSEQ multiplex PCR; TCRdb holds only in-frame clones, not every one. The sample lists about 84,000 clones, about 93% occurring once. This sample comprised peripheral blood, obtained 28 days after the second AZD1222 dose. The receptors stem from an adult who received the AZD1222 COVID-19 vaccine.

The V and J genes are TRBV13 and TRBJ2-7; D unclear. V was cut by 6 bases and J by 2 bases, with 8 bases left in between. The germline V gene has CDR1 PRHDT and CDR2 FYEKMQ (reference sequence). CDR3 length: 12 amino acids. The CDR3 bases are TGTGCCAGCAGGGGGTGGACCTACGAGCAGTACTTC. Translated, it gives CASRGWTYEQYF.

This sequence joins TRBV2 and TRBJ2-3; D not certain. Trimming removed 2 bases at V and 1 base at J, with 7 bases between. Germline V gives CDR1 SNHLY, CDR2 FYNNEI. The CDR3 sequence is 14 residues long. CDR3 coding DNA: TGTGCCAGCAGTGAACTAACCCGCACAGATACGCAGTATTTT. This gives the protein CASSELTRTDTQYF.

The chain carries TRBV24-1 and TRBJ2-3; perhaps TRBD1 as D (6 bases). The CDR3 covers 15 residues. Trimming took off 4 bases at V and 3 bases at J, with 13 bases between the two ends. Germline V gene sequence: CDR1 KGHDR, CDR2 SFDVKD. The CDR3 nucleotides read TGTGCCACCAGTGACCGATCTAGGGGGACAGATACGCAGTATTTT. This gives the protein CATSDRSRGTDTQYF.

The chain has TRBV6-6 and TRBJ2-5; 10 bases map to TRBD2. V shed 2 bases and J 4 bases; nucleotides not matched to a gene: 4. This CDR3 spans 15 amino acids. Germline V gene lookup returns CDR1 MNHNY and CDR2 SVGAGI (reference sequence). As DNA, the CDR3 is TGTGCCAGCAGTTACCTAGCGGGAGCTGGAGAGACCCAGTACTTC. Translated, it gives CASSYLAGAGETQYF.

J is TRBJ1-4 and V is TRBV2; D unclear. The V and J ends lost 1 base and 6 bases respectively, with 12 bases between them. Germline V lookup: CDR1 SNHLY, CDR2 FYNNEI. The CDR3 spans 15 residues. The CDR3 here is CASSEVGLEDEKLFF. The CDR3 DNA is TGTGCCAGCAGTGAAGTAGGGCTGGAGGATGAAAAACTGTTTTTT.

The gene calls are TRBV7-9 and TRBJ2-5; D unresolved. Deletions cut 2 bases from V and 1 base from J, with 11 bases between. Germline V gene sequence: CDR1 SEHNR, CDR2 FQNEAQ (reference sequence). The CDR3 covers 15 residues. The CDR3 DNA reads TGTGCCAGCAGCTTATATATAGGCAGCCAAGAGACCCAGTACTTC. It codes for CASSLYIGSQETQYF.

The chain employs TRBV5-1 and TRBJ1-2; no firm D call. The CDR3 has 17 residues. In germline, CDR1 is SGHRS, CDR2 YFSETQ. The germline V and J ends were trimmed by 0 bases and 1 base, with 16 bases remaining between them. CDR3 bases: TGCGCCAGCAGCTTGGGACCTCAGCCCGGGAGTAACTATGGCTACACCTTC. This translates into CASSLGPQPGSNYGYTF.

The V and J genes are TRBV7-9 and TRBJ1-1; D not certain. This CDR3 comprises 13 residues. V lost 3 bases to trimming and J lost 1 base, with 6 bases between them. Germline V gene lookup returns CDR1 SEHNR and CDR2 FQNEAQ (reference sequence). The DNA of the CDR3 is TGTGCCAGCAGCTTTGGCCGGAACACTGAAGCTTTCTTT. Translating it yields CASSFGRNTEAFF.

The chain couples TRBV6-5 to TRBJ1-2; 11 bases are a match to TRBD1. The CDR3 length is 15 residues. CDR1 and CDR2 from the germline V gene are MNHEY and SVGAGI. J was trimmed by 5 bases and V by 6 bases; bases with no gene match: 8. CDR3 bases: TGTGCCAGCAGCGGACCCCGGGACAGGGGGTATGGCTACACCTTC. Translation gives CASSGPRDRGYGYTF.

V and J are TRBV6-5 and TRBJ1-2; tentative D call: TRBD1 (6 bases). The CDR3 runs to 13 residues. From germline, CDR1 is MNHEY and CDR2 SVGAGI. Trimming shortened V by 6 bases and J by 5 bases, and 13 bases separated the two germline ends. The CDR3 sequence is CASSFDRIYGYTF. The CDR3 DNA follows: TGTGCCAGCAGCTTCGACAGGATTTATGGCTACACCTTC.

The rearrangement links TRBV5-6 to TRBJ1-3, with 12 bases matching TRBD1. CDR3 size: 16 residues. The J segment lost 5 bases and the V segment lost 1 base, leaving 4 bases of the junction unmatched. In germline, CDR1 is SGHDT, CDR2 YYEEEE. The CDR3 DNA follows: TGTGCCAGCAGCTTGACCGGGACAGGGGGCAGAAACACCATATATTTT. Its translation: CASSLTGTGGRNTIYF.

This chain links TRBV10-1 with TRBJ1-1; D remains ambiguous. Trimming removed 5 bases from V and 1 base from J, with 8 bases in between. CDR1 is WNHNN, CDR2 SYGVQD, per germline (reference sequence). CDR3 length: 13 amino acids. Written as DNA, the CDR3 is TGCGCCAGCAGTTGGACCGGGAACACTGAAGCTTTCTTT. Its protein product is CASSWTGNTEAFF.

This clone was observed a single time. The V and J genes are TRBV2 and TRBJ1-4; D possibly corresponds to TRBD1 (5 bases). Germline V gene data show CDR1 as SNHLY and CDR2 as FYNNEI. The CDR3 extends over 15 amino acids. The V and J ends lost 6 bases and 4 bases respectively, with 15 bases between them. The CDR3: CASRNQGVINEKLFF. The DNA of the CDR3 is TGTGCCAGCAGGAACCAGGGTGTTATTAATGAAAAACTGTTTTTT.

The chain combines TRBV6-6 with TRBJ2-5, with TRBD2 as a possible D gene (7 bases). CDR3 length equals 16 residues. Germline V gives CDR1 MNHNY, CDR2 SVGAGI (reference sequence). Trimming took off 5 bases at V and 0 bases at J, with 16 bases between the two ends. The DNA for the CDR3 is TGTGCCAGCAGTATTGGGTTGGGGGGGCACCAAGAGACCCAGTACTTC. As protein: CASSIGLGGHQETQYF.